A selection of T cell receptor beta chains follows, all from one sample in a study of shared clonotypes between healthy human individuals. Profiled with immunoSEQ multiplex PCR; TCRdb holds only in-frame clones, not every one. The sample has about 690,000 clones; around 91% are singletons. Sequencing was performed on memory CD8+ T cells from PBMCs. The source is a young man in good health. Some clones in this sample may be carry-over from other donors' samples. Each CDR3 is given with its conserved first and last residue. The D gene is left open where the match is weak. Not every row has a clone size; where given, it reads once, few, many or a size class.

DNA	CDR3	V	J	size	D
TGTGCCAGCAGCTCAACGACGATCCCTGAAGCTTTCTTT	CASSSTTIPEAFF	TRBV7-9	TRBJ1-1	-	-
TGTGCCGTACAGGGAGTAGACTATGGCTACACCTTC	CAVQGVDYGYTF	TRBV2	TRBJ1-2	-	-
TGCAGCGTTGCGAGCATGAACACTGAAGCTTTCTTT	CSVASMNTEAFF	TRBV29-1	TRBJ1-1	-	-
TGTGCCAGCAGCTCTCCAACTAATGAAAAACTGTTTTTT	CASSSPTNEKLFF	TRBV13	TRBJ1-4	-	-
TGTGCCAGCAGCACCGTGGGCCCCTGGTACGAGCAGTACTTC	CASSTVGPWYEQYF	TRBV5-5	TRBJ2-7	-	-
TGTGCCAGTAGCCTGAGGGGACTCTACGAGCAGTACTTC	CASSLRGLYEQYF	TRBV19	TRBJ2-7	once	-
TGCGCCAGCAGCCAAGAAGGCCTAGCGGGAGGGTACAATGAGCAGTTCTTC	CASSQEGLAGGYNEQFF	TRBV4-3	TRBJ2-1	-	TRBD2
TGTGCCAGCAGTCGACGCACAGGGGCCTACGAGCAGTACTTC	CASSRRTGAYEQYF	TRBV13	TRBJ2-7	-	TRBD1
TGTGCCAGCAGGCCGCGGGTTGGGAAGGACACTGAAGCTTTCTTT	CASRPRVGKDTEAFF	TRBV28	TRBJ1-1	-	-
TGTGCCAGCACTGCCGGGACTAGCGGGAGGAATGAGCAGTTCTTC	CASTAGTSGRNEQFF	TRBV27	TRBJ2-1	-	TRBD2
TGTGCCAGCAAGGTGGGAAGGGGCTACGAGCAGTACTTC	CASKVGRGYEQYF	TRBV2	TRBJ2-7	-	-
TGTGCCAGCAGCCCCCCCGTGGCTAGCGGGAAGAGCCAAGAGACCCAGTACTTC	CASSPPVASGKSQETQYF	TRBV7-9	TRBJ2-5	once	TRBD2
TGTGCCAGCAGCAACCTGAAAGGGCCTCACCGCGAGCAGTACTTC	CASSNLKGPHREQYF	TRBV21-1	TRBJ2-7	-	-
TGTGCCAGCAGCCGAACTGATTGGAGCTCCTACGAGCAGTACTTC	CASSRTDWSSYEQYF	TRBV2	TRBJ2-7	-	-
TGTGCCAGCAGCTTGGTACAACTTAGCTATGGCTACACCTTC	CASSLVQLSYGYTF	TRBV5-5	TRBJ1-2	-	-
TGTGCCAGCAGCTTCTCCGGGACAGGGACAAACTATGGCTACACCTTC	CASSFSGTGTNYGYTF	TRBV13	TRBJ1-2	-	TRBD1
TGTGCCAGCAACCCCAGTCCGACTCTGGATGGCTACACCTTC	CASNPSPTLDGYTF	TRBV6-5	TRBJ1-2	-	-
TGTGCCAGCAGCGTAAAAGGGGCGGGCGCGAACACTGAAGCTTTCTTT	CASSVKGAGANTEAFF	TRBV9	TRBJ1-1	-	-
TGTGCCAGCAGCTTGGGGACCGGACATCAGCCCCAGCATTTT	CASSLGTGHQPQHF	TRBV5-8	TRBJ1-5	-	-
TGTGCCAGCAGCTACGGGACAGGGAGTGTAGCTAACTATGGCTACACCTTC	CASSYGTGSVANYGYTF	TRBV9	TRBJ1-2	-	TRBD1
TGTGCCAGAAGCTACTGGGACAGGCCTCAGCCCCAGCATTTT	CARSYWDRPQPQHF	TRBV5-3	TRBJ1-5	-	TRBD1
TGTGCCAGCAGCGTAGGTAGCCGGGAGGAAGGCTACGAGCAGTACTTC	CASSVGSREEGYEQYF	TRBV9	TRBJ2-7	-	TRBD2
TGTGCCAGCAGACCCAATGGGGACTACGAGCAGTACTTC	CASRPNGDYEQYF	TRBV7-2	TRBJ2-7	-	-
TGCGCCAGCAGCTTGGCCAGGTACCAAGAGACCCAGTACTTC	CASSLARYQETQYF	TRBV5-1	TRBJ2-5	-	-
TGCGCCAGCAGCCAAGGACTAGCGGGAGGCTACGAGCAGTACTTC	CASSQGLAGGYEQYF	TRBV4-1	TRBJ2-7	few	TRBD2
TGTGCCAGCAGCTCCAGTCCCGGGGGAGTTGGAAACATTCAGTACTTC	CASSSSPGGVGNIQYF	TRBV7-3	TRBJ2-4	-	-
TGTGCCAGCAGTGAAGGGCTTGGCTACACCTTC	CASSEGLGYTF	TRBV2	TRBJ1-2	-	-
TGTGCCAGCTCACCATTTCGGGAGACCCAGTACTTC	CASSPFRETQYF	TRBV18	TRBJ2-5	-	-
TGTGCCAGCAGTTTACCCGGACAGACTTCCTACAATGAGCAGTTCTTC	CASSLPGQTSYNEQFF	TRBV28	TRBJ2-1	-	-
TGCGCCAGCAGCTTGGCTGGGGGCCATCAGCCCCAGCATTTT	CASSLAGGHQPQHF	TRBV5-1	TRBJ1-5	-	-
TGTGCCAGCAGCTTAATCGAACGGATACATGACTCTGGAAACACCATATATTTT	CASSLIERIHDSGNTIYF	TRBV7-9	TRBJ1-3	-	-
TGTGCCAGCAGCGCGAAGACGGACGGAGAGCAGTACTTC	CASSAKTDGEQYF	TRBV7-9	TRBJ2-7	-	-
TGTGCCAGCAGCGCACAGGGGGCGCTGGCCGGGGAGCTGTTTTTT	CASSAQGALAGELFF	TRBV7-9	TRBJ2-2	-	TRBD1
TGTGCCACCAGCAGTAAGTCCTACAATGAGCAGTTCTTC	CATSSKSYNEQFF	TRBV15	TRBJ2-1	-	-
TGTGCCACTGCTCTGGGCGATAACCGTTACAATGAGCAGTTCTTC	CATALGDNRYNEQFF	TRBV10-3	TRBJ2-1	-	-
TGTGCCAGCAGCGGCAGTCCCTCGGAGGGCTACACCTTC	CASSGSPSEGYTF	TRBV7-9	TRBJ1-2	-	-
TGCGCCAGCAGCCCTAGGAGCGGAGAGGGTGGCTACACCTTC	CASSPRSGEGGYTF	TRBV5-1	TRBJ1-2	once	-
TGTGCCAGCAGCCCGACTGACGACCAAGAGACCCAGTACTTC	CASSPTDDQETQYF	TRBV7-9	TRBJ2-5	once	-
TGTGCCAGTAGAGGCCTAGCGGACAATGAGCAGTTCTTC	CASRGLADNEQFF	TRBV19	TRBJ2-1	once	TRBD2
TGTGCCAGCAGCGTAGAGGGTCCCAGCCGGGATACGCAGTATTTT	CASSVEGPSRDTQYF	TRBV9	TRBJ2-3	-	-
TGCGCCAGCAGCTTGGAGGGGCAGGGGGCCACAGATACGCAGTATTTT	CASSLEGQGATDTQYF	TRBV5-1	TRBJ2-3	-	TRBD1
TGTGCCAGCAGCTTGGTTCAAAGGGAGGGCGTCGGAGAGACCCAGTACTTC	CASSLVQREGVGETQYF	TRBV5-6	TRBJ2-5	once	TRBD2
TGCAGCGTTGTTTGGGACAGGGCCACCGGGGAGCTGTTTTTT	CSVVWDRATGELFF	TRBV29-1	TRBJ2-2	-	TRBD1
TGCAGCGTGGCCGGGACAGGGAGGTTCGAGAACACCGGGGAGCTGTTTTTT	CSVAGTGRFENTGELFF	TRBV29-1	TRBJ2-2	-	TRBD1
TGTGCCAGCAGCGTAGGGGCCCTACCTTGGGGACTAGCGGAGCACTTC	CASSVGALPWGLAEHF	TRBV9	TRBJ2-4	once	TRBD2
TGTGCCAGCAGCTACGGGACAGGAGCTACCCCTAACTATGGCTACACCTTC	CASSYGTGATPNYGYTF	TRBV27	TRBJ1-2	-	TRBD1
TGCGCCAGCAGCACGGCTACGGGAGGGTACGAGCAGTACTTC	CASSTATGGYEQYF	TRBV4-1	TRBJ2-7	-	TRBD2
TGTGCCAGCAGTTTATATGGAAAATCAGATACGCAGTATTTT	CASSLYGKSDTQYF	TRBV27	TRBJ2-3	once	-
TGTGCCAGCAGCTACCATACTACGGGCTACGAGCAGTACTTC	CASSYHTTGYEQYF	TRBV7-9	TRBJ2-7	-	-
TGTGCCAGCAGTCTCAAATACGGACGACGCTACAATGAGCAGTTCTTC	CASSLKYGRRYNEQFF	TRBV27	TRBJ2-1	-	-
TGTGCCAGCAGTTTAGGCCGAGCGGGGGGGAAGTACGAGCAGTACTTC	CASSLGRAGGKYEQYF	TRBV27	TRBJ2-7	-	TRBD2
TGTGCCAGCAACCCCCGGCAGGGAAACTATGGCTACACCTTC	CASNPRQGNYGYTF	TRBV6-1	TRBJ1-2	-	-
TGCGCCAGCAGCTTAATCGGGACAGTAGGTAGAGATGAGCAGTTCTTC	CASSLIGTVGRDEQFF	TRBV5-1	TRBJ2-1	-	TRBD1